The 5 T cell receptor beta chains reported below all come from one sample, sequenced in a study of blood T cell repertoires in COVID-19. Assay used: immunoSEQ multiplex PCR; TCRdb lists only in-frame clones, some missing. Here the sample spans 110,000 or so clones, around 85% being singletons. The sample was peripheral blood. Receptors were obtained from a human donor in a cohort sampled during active COVID-19.

This clone was counted between two and nine times. V is TRBV28 and J is TRBJ1-2; 9 bases line up with TRBD1. The CDR3 is 15 residues long. V dropped 5 bases and J dropped 5; count of bases not matched to a gene: 9. Germline assignment: CDR1 MDHEN and CDR2 SYDVKM. The CDR3 spells CASSVTGGRGYGYTF. The CDR3 DNA reads TGTGCCAGCAGTGTCACAGGGGGCCGTGGGTATGGCTACACCTTC.

The CDR3 nucleotides read TGTGCCAGCAGTGCAGACAGTACCTACGAGCAGTACTTC. Its translation is CASSADSTYEQYF. The chain employs TRBV6-2 or TRBV6-3 and TRBJ2-7; possible D gene TRBD1, 5 bases. The CDR3 is 13 residues long. Deletions cut 5 bases from V and 2 bases from J, with 10 bases between. The V gene's germline CDR1 is MNHEY and CDR2 SVGEGT.

The chain has TRBV5-4 and TRBJ2-1; 7 nucleotides align to TRBD2. Trimming cost V 4 bases and J 4 bases; bases outside gene matches: 8. The CDR3 is made up of 15 amino acids. Germline lookup yields CDR1 SGHNT and CDR2 YYREEE (reference sequence). The CDR3 here is CASSRGGGKYNEQFF. The DNA for the CDR3 is TGTGCCAGCAGCCGCGGGGGTGGCAAGTACAATGAGCAGTTCTTC.

The chain recombines TRBV15 with TRBJ2-5, with TRBD1 matching over 7 bases. CDR3 length equals 15 residues. In germline, CDR1 is LNHNV, CDR2 YYDKDF (reference sequence). After removal of 5 bases from V and 3 bases from J, the junction contained 9 bases not matched to a gene. The CDR3 loop reads CATSVGQNYKETQYF. In DNA, the CDR3 is TGTGCCACCAGCGTGGGACAGAATTACAAAGAGACCCAGTACTTC.

J is TRBJ1-5 and V is TRBV2; TRBD1 aligns across 8 bases. Losses at the gene ends were 4 bases for V and 2 bases for J; bases not matched to a gene: 4. The CDR3 runs to 15 residues. Germline V gene lookup returns CDR1 SNHLY and CDR2 FYNNEI. CDR3 DNA sequence: TGTGCCAGCAGTGGGACAGGGAAGGGCAATCAGCCCCAGCATTTT. Translating gives CASSGTGKGNQPQHF.